The 5 T cell receptor beta chains below come from one sample, sequenced in a study of blood T cell repertoires in COVID-19. Sequencing used immunoSEQ multiplex PCR; TCRdb keeps in-frame clones, though not all of them. The table has 130,000 to 150,000 clones, 84% seen once. Sequences were obtained from peripheral blood. The receptor source for this set is a human donor in a cohort sampled during active COVID-19.

This chain connects TRBV2 to TRBJ2-7, with 14 positions matching TRBD2. With 2 bases clipped from V and 2 bases from J, the junction kept 5 bases outside the gene matches. The CDR3 length is 17 residues. Germline V gene lookup returns CDR1 SNHLY and CDR2 FYNNEI. The CDR3 here is CASSESGTSGGTYEQYF. CDR3 nucleotides: TGTGCCAGCAGTGAATCTGGGACTAGCGGGGGAACCTACGAGCAGTACTTC.

J is TRBJ2-2 and V is TRBV10-3; 8 bases are shared with TRBD2. Germline trimming cut 4 bases from V and 3 bases from J; bases unmatched to any gene: 7. The CDR3 is made up of 16 amino acids. CDR1 is ENHRY, CDR2 SYGVKD, per germline. The DNA of the CDR3 is TGTGCCATCAGTGCTGGGAACGGGGGGGACACCGGGGAGCTGTTTTTT. Translating it yields CAISAGNGGDTGELFF.

The sample holds a few counts of this clone. V usage is TRBV7-6 and J usage is TRBJ1-2, with TRBD1 identical over 9 bases. The CDR3 contains 15 residues. Germline CDR1 SGHVS, CDR2 FNYEAQ. The V gene end was trimmed by 1 base and the J gene end by 7 bases; junction bases not matched to a gene: 7. The CDR3 here is CASSLEQGALGGYTF. CDR3 nucleotides: TGTGCCAGCAGCTTAGAACAGGGGGCCCTGGGTGGCTACACCTTC.

The chain uses TRBV19 and TRBJ1-1; 8 nucleotides match TRBD1. Trimming removed 6 bases from V and 3 bases from J; junction bases left unmatched: 9. This CDR3 region has 15 residues. In germline, CDR1 is LNHDA, CDR2 SQIVND (reference sequence). Here the CDR3 reads CASRHLRGQDTEAFF. CDR3 in DNA: TGTGCCAGTAGACACCTCAGGGGGCAAGACACTGAAGCTTTCTTT.

This clone was seen only a few times. This chain links TRBV4-2 with TRBJ1-4; D might be TRBD1 (5 bases). Germline lookup yields CDR1 LGHNA and CDR2 YNFKEQ. The CDR3 runs to 15 residues. Trimming pared 1 base from V and 7 bases from J, leaving 13 bases between. The CDR3 sequence: CASSQVGLSPEKLFF. Here the CDR3 DNA reads TGTGCCAGCAGCCAAGTGGGACTTTCCCCTGAAAAACTGTTTTTT.